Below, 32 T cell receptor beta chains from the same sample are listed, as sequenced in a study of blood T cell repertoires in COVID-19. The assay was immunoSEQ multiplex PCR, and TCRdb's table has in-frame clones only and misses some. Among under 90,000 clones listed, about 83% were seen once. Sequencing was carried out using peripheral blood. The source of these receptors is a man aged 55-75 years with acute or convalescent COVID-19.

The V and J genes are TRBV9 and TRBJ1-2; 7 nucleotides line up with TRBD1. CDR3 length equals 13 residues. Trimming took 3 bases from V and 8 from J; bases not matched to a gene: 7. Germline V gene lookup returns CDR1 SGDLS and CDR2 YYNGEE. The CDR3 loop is CASSAEGAGGYTF. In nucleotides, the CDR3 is TGTGCCAGCAGCGCGGAGGGGGCGGGAGGCTACACCTTC. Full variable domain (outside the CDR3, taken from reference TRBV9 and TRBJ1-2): DSGVTQTPKHLITATGQRVTLRCSPRSGDLSVYWYQQSLDQGLQFLIQYYNGEERAKGNILERFSAQQFPDLHSELNLSSLELGDSALYFCASSAEGAGGYTFGSGTRLTVV.

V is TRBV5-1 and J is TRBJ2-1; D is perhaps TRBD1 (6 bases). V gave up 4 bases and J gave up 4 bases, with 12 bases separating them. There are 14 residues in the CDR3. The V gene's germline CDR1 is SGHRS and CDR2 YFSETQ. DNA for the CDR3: TGCGCCAGCAGCCCGGAGGACAGATACAATGAGCAGTTCTTC. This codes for CASSPEDRYNEQFF.

The CDR3: CASTVSGGASYNEQFF. CDR3 bases: TGTGCCAGTACCGTTAGCGGGGGGGCCTCCTACAATGAGCAGTTCTTC. The genes are TRBV19 and TRBJ2-1; 11 positions agree with TRBD2. Germline lookup yields CDR1 LNHDA and CDR2 SQIVND (reference sequence). The J segment lost 0 bases and the V segment lost 7 bases, leaving 5 bases of the junction unmatched. The CDR3 sequence is 16 residues long. Filled out from reference TRBV19 and TRBJ2-1, the complete variable domain reads DGGITQSPKYLFRKEGQNVTLSCEQNLNHDAMYWYRQDPGQGLRLIYYSQIVNDFQKGDIAEGYSVSREKKESFPLTVTSAQKNPTAFYLCASTVSGGASYNEQFFGPGTRLTVL.

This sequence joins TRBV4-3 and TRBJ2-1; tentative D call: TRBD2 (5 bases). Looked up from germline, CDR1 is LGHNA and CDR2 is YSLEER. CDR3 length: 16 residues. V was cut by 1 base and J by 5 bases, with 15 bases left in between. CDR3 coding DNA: TGCGCCAGCAGCCAAGTTGGAAAAGGAGCGGACAATGAGCAGTTCTTC. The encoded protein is CASSQVGKGADNEQFF.

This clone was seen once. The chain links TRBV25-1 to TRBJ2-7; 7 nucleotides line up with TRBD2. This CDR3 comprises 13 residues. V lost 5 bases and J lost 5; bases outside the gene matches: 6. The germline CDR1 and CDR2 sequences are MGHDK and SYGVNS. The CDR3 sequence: CASSWTRPDEQYF. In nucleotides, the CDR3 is TGTGCCAGCAGTTGGACTAGACCCGACGAGCAGTACTTC.

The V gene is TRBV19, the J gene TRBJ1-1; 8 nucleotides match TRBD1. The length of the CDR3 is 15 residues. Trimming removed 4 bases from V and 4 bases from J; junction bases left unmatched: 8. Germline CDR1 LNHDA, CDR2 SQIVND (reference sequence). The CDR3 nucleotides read TGTGCCAGTAGTAAGACTAGACAGGGGCCCACTGAAGCTTTCTTT. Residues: CASSKTRQGPTEAFF. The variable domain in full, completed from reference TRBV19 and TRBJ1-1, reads DGGITQSPKYLFRKEGQNVTLSCEQNLNHDAMYWYRQDPGQGLRLIYYSQIVNDFQKGDIAEGYSVSREKKESFPLTVTSAQKNPTAFYLCASSKTRQGPTEAFFGQGTRLTVV.

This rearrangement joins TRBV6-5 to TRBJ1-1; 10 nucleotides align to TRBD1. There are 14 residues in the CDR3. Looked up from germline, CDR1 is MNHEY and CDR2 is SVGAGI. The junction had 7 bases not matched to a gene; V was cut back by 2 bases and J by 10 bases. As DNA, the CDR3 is TGTGCCAGCAGTTACGTCGGACAGGGGGAAAGAGCTTTCTTT. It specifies CASSYVGQGERAFF.

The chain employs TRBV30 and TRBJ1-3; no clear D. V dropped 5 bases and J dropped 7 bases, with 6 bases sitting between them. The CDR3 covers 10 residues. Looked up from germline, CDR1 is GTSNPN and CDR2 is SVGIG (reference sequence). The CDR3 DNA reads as TGTGCCTGGGCCAGGAACACCATATATTTT. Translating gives CAWARNTIYF.

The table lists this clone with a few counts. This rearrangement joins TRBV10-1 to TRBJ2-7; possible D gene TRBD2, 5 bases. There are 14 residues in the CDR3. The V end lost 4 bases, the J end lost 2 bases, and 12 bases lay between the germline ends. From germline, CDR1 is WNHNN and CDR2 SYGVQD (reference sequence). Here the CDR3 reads CASSVGERPYEQYF. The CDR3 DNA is TGCGCCAGCAGTGTCGGGGAGAGGCCCTACGAGCAGTACTTC.

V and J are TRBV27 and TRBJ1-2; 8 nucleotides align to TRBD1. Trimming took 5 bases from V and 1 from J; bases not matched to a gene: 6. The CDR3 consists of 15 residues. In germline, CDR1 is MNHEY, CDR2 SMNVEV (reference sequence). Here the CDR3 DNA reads TGTGCCAGCAGTCCTCGTGGACAGGGTAACTATGGCTACACCTTC. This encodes CASSPRGQGNYGYTF.

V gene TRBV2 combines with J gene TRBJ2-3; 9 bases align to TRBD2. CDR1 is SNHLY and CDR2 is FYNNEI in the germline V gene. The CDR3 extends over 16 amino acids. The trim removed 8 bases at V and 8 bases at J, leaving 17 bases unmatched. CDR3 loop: CASGVDSGGARGTQYF. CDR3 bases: TGTGCCAGCGGGGTTGATAGCGGGGGCGCAAGGGGTACGCAGTATTTT.

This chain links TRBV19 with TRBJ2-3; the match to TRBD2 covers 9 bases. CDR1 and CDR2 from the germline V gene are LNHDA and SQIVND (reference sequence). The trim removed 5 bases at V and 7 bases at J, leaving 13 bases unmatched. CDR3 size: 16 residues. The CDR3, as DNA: TGTGCCAGTAGTTTAAAGGTTAGCGGGGGCGACTATACGCAGTATTTT. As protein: CASSLKVSGGDYTQYF.

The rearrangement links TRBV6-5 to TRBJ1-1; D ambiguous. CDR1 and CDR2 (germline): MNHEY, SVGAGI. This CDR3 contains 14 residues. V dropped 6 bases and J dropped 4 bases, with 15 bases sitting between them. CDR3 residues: CASRPQRGATEAFF. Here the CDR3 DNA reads TGTGCCAGCAGGCCCCAGCGAGGAGCCACTGAAGCTTTCTTT.

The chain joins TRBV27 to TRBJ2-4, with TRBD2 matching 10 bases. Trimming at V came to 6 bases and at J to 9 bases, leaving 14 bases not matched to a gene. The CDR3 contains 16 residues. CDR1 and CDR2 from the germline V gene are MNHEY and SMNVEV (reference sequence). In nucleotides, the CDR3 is TGTGCCAGCAGCCCTCTTTTAGCGGGGGGTAGTTTCATTCAGTACTTC. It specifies CASSPLLAGGSFIQYF.

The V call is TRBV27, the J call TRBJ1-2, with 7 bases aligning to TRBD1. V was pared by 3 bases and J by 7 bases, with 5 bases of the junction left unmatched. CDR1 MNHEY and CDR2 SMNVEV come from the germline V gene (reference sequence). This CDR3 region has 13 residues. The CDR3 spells CASSFPGGSGYTF. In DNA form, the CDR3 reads TGTGCCAGCAGTTTTCCAGGGGGAAGTGGCTACACCTTC.

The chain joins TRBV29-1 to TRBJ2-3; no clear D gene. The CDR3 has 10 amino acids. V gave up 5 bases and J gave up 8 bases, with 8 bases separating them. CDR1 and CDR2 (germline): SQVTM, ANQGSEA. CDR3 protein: CSVLEVTQYF. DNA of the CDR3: TGCAGCGTTCTAGAGGTTACGCAGTATTTT.

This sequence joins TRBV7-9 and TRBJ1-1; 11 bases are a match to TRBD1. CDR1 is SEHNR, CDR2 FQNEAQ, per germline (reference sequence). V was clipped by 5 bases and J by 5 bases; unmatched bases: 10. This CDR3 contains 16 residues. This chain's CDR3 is CASSTRSGTGGTEAFF. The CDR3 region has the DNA TGTGCCAGCAGCACTCGATCCGGGACAGGGGGAACTGAAGCTTTCTTT.

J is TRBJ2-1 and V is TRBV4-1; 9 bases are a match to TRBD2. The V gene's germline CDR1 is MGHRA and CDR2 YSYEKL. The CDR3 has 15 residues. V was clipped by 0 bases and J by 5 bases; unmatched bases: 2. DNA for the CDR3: TGCGCCAGCAGCCAAGAAGGACTAGCGCACAATGAGCAGTTCTTC. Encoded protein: CASSQEGLAHNEQFF.

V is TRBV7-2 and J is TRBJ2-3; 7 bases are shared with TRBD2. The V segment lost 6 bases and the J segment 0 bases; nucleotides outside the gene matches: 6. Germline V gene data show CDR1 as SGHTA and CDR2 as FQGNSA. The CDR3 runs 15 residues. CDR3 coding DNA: TGTGCCAGCAGGCAGTGGGGGGGTAGCACAGATACGCAGTATTTT. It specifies CASRQWGGSTDTQYF.

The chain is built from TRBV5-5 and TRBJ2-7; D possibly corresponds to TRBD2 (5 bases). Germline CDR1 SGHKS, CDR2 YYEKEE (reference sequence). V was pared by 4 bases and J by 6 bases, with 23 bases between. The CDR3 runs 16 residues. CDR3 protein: CASSPPLDLPSGEQYF. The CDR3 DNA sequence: TGTGCCAGCAGCCCCCCACTAGACCTTCCGTCCGGCGAGCAGTACTTC.

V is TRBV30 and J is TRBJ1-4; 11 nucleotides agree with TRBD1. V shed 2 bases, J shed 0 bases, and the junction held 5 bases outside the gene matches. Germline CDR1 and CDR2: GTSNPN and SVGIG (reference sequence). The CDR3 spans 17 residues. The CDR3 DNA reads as TGTGCCTGGAGTACACGGACAGGGGGCCCAACTAATGAAAAACTGTTTTTT. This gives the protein CAWSTRTGGPTNEKLFF.

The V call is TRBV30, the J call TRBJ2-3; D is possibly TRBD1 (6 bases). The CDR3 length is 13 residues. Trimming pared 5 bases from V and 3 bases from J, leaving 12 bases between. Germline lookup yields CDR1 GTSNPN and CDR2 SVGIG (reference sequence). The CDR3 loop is CAWGKGGTDTQYF. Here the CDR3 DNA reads TGTGCCTGGGGGAAAGGGGGTACAGATACGCAGTATTTT.

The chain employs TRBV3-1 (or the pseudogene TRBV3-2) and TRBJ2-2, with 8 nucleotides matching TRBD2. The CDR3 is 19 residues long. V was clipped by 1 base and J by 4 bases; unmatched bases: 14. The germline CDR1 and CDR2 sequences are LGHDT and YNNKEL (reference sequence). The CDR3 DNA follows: TGTGCCAGCAGCCAAGTACGGACCGGGGAACGGGGGGGCACCGGGGAGCTGTTTTTT. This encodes CASSQVRTGERGGTGELFF.

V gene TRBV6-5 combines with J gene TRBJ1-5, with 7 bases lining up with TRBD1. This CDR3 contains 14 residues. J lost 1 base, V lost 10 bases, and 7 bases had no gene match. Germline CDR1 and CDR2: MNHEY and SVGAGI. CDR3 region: CATEGARSNQPQHF. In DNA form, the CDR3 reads TGTGCCACCGAGGGGGCGCGAAGCAATCAGCCCCAGCATTTT.

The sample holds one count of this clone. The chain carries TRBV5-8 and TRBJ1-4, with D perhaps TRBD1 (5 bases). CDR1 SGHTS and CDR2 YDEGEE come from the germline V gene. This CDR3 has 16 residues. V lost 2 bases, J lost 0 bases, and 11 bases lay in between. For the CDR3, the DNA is TGTGCCAGCAGCTTCCGGGGGGTTGCAACTAATGAAAAACTGTTTTTT. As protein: CASSFRGVATNEKLFF.

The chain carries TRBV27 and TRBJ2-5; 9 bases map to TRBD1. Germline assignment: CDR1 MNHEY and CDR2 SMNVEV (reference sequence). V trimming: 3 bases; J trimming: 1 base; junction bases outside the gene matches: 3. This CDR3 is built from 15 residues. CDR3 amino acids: CASSFLGQGQETQYF. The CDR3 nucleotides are TGTGCCAGCAGTTTCCTGGGACAGGGCCAAGAGACCCAGTACTTC.

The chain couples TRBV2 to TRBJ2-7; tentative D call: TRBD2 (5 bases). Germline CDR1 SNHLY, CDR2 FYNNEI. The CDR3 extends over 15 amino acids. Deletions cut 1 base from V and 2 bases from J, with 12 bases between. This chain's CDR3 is CASSEDGILAYEQYF. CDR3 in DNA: TGTGCCAGCAGTGAAGACGGCATACTAGCCTACGAGCAGTACTTC.

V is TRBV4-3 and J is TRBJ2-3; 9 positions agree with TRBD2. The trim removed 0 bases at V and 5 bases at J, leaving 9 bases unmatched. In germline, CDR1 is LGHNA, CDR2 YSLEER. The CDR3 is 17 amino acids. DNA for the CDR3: TGCGCCAGCAGCCAAGATTGGAATAGCGGGGGTCTAGATACGCAGTATTTT. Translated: CASSQDWNSGGLDTQYF.

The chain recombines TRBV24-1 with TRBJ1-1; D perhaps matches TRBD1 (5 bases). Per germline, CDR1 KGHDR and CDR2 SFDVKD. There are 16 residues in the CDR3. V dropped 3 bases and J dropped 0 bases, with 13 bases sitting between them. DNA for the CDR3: TGTGCCACCAGTGATCCTCGTCGACAGATGAACACTGAAGCTTTCTTT. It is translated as CATSDPRRQMNTEAFF.

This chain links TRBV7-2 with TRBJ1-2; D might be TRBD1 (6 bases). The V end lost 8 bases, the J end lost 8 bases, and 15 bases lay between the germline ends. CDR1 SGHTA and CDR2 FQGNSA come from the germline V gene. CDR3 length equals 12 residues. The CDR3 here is CASGRQVYGYTF. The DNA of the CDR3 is TGTGCCAGCGGCAGACAGGTATACGGCTACACCTTC.

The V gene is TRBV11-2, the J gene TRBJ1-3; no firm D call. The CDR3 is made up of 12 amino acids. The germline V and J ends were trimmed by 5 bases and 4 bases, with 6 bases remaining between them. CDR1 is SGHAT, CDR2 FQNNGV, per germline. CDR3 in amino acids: CASSPQGNTIYF. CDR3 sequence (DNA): TGTGCCAGCAGCCCCCAAGGAAACACCATATATTTT.

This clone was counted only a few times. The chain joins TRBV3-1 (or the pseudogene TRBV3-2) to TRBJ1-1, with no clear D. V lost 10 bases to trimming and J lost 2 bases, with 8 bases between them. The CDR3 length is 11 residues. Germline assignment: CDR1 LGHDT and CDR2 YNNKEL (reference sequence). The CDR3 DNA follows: TGTGCCACCCGAGGCAACACTGAAGCTTTCTTT. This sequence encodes CATRGNTEAFF.